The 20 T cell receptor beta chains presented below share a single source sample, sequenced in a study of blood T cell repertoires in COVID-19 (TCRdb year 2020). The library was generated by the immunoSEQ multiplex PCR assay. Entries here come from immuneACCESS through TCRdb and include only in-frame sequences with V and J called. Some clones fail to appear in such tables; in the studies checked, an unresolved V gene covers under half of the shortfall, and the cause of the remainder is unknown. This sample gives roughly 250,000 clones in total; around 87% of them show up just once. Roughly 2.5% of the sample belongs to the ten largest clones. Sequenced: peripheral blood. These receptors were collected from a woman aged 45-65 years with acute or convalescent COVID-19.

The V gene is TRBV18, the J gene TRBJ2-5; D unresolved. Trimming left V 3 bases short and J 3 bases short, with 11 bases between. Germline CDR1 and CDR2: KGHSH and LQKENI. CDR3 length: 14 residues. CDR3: CASSPSSRKETQYF. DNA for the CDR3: TGTGCCAGCTCACCCAGTTCGCGGAAAGAGACCCAGTACTTC.

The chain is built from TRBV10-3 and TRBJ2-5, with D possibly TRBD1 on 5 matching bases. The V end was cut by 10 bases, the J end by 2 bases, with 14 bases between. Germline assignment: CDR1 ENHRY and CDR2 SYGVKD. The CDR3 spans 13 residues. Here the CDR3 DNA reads TGTGCCACAAGATCGGCAGGGCAAGAGACCCAGTACTTC. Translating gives CATRSAGQETQYF.

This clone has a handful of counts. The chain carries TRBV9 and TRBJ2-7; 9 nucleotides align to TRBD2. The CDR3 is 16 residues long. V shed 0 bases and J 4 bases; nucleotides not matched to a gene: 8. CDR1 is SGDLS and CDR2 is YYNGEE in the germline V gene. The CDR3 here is CASSVEVAGGTYEQYF. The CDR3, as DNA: TGTGCCAGCAGCGTAGAGGTGGCGGGGGGGACATACGAGCAGTACTTC.

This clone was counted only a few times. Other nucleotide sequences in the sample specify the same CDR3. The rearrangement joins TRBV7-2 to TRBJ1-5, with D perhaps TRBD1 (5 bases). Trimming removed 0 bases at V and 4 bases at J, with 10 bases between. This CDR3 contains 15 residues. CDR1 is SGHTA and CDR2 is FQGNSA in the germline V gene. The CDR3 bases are TGTGCCAGCAGCTTAGCAGCGGGGGGAAATCAGCCCCAGCATTTT. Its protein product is CASSLAAGGNQPQHF. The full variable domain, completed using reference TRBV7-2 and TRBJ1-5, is GAGVSQSPSNKVTEKGKDVELRCDPISGHTALYWYRQSLGQGLEFLIYFQGNSAPDKSGLPSDRFSAERTGGSVSTLTIQRTQQEDSAVYLCASSLAAGGNQPQHFGDGTRLSIL.

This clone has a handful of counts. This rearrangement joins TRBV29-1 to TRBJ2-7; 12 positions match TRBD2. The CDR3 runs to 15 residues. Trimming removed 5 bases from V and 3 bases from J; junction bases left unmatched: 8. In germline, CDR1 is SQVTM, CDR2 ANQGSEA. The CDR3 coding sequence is TGCAGCGTTACCAAGGGACTAGCGGGTTACTACGAGCAGTACTTC. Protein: CSVTKGLAGYYEQYF.

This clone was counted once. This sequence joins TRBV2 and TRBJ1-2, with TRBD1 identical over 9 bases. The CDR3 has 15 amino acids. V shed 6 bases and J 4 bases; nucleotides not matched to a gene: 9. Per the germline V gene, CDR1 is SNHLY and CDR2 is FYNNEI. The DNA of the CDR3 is TGTGCCAGCAGGGCTAGGGACAGGGTAATCTATGGCTACACCTTC. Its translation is CASRARDRVIYGYTF.

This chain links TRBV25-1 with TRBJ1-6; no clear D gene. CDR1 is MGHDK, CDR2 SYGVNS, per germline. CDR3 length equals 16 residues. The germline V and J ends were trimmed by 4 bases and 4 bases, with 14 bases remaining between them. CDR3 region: CASSGRNSHYNSPLHF. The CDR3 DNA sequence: TGTGCCAGCAGTGGAAGAAACAGCCATTATAATTCACCCCTCCACTTT.

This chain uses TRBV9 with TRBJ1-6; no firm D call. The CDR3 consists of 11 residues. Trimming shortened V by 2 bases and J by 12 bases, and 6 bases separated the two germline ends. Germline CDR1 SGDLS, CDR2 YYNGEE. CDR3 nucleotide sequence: TGTGCCAGCAGCGTTCGGGGACCCCTCCACTTT. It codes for CASSVRGPLHF.

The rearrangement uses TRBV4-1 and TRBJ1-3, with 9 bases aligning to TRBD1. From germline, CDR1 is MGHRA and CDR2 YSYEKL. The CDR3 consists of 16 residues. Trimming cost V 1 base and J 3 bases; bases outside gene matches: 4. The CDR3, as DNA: TGCGCCAGCAGCCAAGCCGGGACAGGGTTTGGAAACACCATATATTTT. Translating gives CASSQAGTGFGNTIYF.

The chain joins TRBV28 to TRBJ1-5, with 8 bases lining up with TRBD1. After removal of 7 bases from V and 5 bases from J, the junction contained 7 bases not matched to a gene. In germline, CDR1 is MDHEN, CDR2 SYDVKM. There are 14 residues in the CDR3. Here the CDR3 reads CASTGTGQDQPQHF. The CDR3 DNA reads TGTGCCAGCACCGGGACAGGCCAAGATCAGCCCCAGCATTTT.

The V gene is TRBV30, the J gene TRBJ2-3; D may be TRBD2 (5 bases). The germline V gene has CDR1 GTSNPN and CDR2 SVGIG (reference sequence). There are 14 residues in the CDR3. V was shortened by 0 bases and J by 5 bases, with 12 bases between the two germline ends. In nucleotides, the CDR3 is TGTGCCTGGAGTGTATTCGGGATCGAAGATACGCAGTATTTT. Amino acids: CAWSVFGIEDTQYF.

CDR3 residues: CASSLSLQGGDNQPQHF. In nucleotides, the CDR3 is TGTGCCAGCAGTTTATCGCTACAGGGAGGGGACAATCAGCCCCAGCATTTT. V usage is TRBV27 and J usage is TRBJ1-5; possible D gene TRBD1, 6 bases. Germline CDR1 is MNHEY and CDR2 is SMNVEV (reference sequence). The CDR3 is made up of 17 amino acids. V lost 0 bases and J lost 3, with 15 bases in between.

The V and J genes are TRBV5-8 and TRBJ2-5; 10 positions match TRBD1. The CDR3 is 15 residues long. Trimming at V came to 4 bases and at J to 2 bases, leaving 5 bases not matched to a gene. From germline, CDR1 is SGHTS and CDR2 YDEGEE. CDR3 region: CASSIGQGVQETQYF. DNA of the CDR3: TGTGCCAGCAGCATCGGACAGGGGGTACAAGAGACCCAGTACTTC.

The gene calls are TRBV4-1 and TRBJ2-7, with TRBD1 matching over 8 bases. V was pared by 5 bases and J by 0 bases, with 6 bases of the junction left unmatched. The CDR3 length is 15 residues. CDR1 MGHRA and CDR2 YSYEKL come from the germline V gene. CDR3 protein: CASSSGQGPSYEQYF. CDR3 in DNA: TGCGCCAGCAGCTCCGGACAGGGTCCCTCCTACGAGCAGTACTTC.

CDR3 nucleotides: TGTGCCAGCAGCTTAATAGCGGGAGTTGGGCGGGATGAGCAGTTCTTC. Encoded protein: CASSLIAGVGRDEQFF. The V call is TRBV7-3, the J call TRBJ2-1; 9 bases are a match to TRBD2. CDR3 length equals 16 residues. Germline trimming cut 1 base from V and 8 bases from J; bases unmatched to any gene: 9. CDR1 SGHTA and CDR2 FQGTGA come from the germline V gene.

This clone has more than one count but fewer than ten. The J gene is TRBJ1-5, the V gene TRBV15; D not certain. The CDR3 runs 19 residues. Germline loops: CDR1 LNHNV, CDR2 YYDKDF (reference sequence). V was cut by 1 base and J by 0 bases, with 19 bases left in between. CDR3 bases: TGTGCCACCAGCAGAGGGCCAGGCAGCGGCCAGTATAGCAATCAGCCCCAGCATTTT. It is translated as CATSRGPGSGQYSNQPQHF.

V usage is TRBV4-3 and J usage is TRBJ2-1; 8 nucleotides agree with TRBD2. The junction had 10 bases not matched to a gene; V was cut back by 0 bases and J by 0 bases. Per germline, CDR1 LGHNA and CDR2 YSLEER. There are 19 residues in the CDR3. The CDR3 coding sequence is TGCGCCAGCAGCCAAGATCTCGGGAGGGCTAGCGGCTCCTACAATGAGCAGTTCTTC. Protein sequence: CASSQDLGRASGSYNEQFF.

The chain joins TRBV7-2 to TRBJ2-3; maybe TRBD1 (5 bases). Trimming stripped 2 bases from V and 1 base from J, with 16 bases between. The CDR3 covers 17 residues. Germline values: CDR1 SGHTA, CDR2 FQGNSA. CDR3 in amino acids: CASSLIVWGRGTDTQYF. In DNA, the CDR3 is TGTGCCAGCAGCTTAATAGTCTGGGGCAGGGGCACAGATACGCAGTATTTT.

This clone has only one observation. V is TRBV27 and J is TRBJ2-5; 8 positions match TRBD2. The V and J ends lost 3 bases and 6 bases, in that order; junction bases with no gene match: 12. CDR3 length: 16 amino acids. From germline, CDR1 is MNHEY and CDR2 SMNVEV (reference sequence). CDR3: CASSFGMSGRLKTQYF. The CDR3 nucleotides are TGTGCCAGCAGTTTCGGGATGAGCGGGAGACTGAAGACCCAGTACTTC.

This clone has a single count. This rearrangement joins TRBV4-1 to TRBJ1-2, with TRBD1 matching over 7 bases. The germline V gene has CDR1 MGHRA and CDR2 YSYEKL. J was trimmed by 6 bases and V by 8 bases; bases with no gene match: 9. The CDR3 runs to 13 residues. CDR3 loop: CASALVGGNGYTF. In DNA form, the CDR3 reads TGCGCCAGCGCCCTAGTAGGGGGCAATGGCTACACCTTC.